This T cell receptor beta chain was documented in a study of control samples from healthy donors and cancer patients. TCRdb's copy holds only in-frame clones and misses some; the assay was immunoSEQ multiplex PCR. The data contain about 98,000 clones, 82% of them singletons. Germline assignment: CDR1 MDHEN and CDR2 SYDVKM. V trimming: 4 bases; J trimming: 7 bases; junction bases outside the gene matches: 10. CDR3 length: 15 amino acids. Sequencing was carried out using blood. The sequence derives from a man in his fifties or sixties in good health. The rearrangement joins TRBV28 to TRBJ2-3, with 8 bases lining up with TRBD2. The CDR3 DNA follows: TGTGCCAGCAGTTCTCTGCCGGGGGGGTCCTATACGCAGTATTTT. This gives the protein CASSSLPGGSYTQYF.